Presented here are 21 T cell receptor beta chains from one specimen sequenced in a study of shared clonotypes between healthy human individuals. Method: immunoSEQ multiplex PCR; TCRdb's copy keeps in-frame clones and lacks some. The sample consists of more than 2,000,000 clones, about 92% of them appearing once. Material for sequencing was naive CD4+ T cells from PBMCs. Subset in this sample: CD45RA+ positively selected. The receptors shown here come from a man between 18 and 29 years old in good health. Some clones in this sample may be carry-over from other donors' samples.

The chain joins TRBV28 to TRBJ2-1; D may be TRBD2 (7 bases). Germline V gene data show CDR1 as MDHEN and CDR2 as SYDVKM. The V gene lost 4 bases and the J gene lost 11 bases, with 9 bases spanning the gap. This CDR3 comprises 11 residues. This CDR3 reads CASSSRGQQFF. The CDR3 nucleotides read TGTGCCAGCAGTTCGCGGGGGCAGCAGTTCTTC.

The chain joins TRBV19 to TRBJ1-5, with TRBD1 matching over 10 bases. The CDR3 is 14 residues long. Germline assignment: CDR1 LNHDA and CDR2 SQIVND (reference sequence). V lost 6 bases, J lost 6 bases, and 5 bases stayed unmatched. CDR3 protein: CASSRDRGFQPQHF. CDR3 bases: TGTGCCAGTAGCAGGGACAGGGGTTTTCAGCCCCAGCATTTT.

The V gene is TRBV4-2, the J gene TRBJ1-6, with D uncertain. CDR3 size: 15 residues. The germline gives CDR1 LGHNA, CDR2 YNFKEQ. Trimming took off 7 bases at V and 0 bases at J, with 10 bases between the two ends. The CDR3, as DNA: TGTGCCAGCAACCGAGACCGCTCCTATAATTCACCCCTCCACTTT. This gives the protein CASNRDRSYNSPLHF.

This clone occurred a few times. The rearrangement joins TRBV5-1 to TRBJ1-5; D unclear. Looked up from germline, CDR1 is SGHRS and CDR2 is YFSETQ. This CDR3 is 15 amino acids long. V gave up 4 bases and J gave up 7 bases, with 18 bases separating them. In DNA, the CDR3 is TGCGCCAGCAGCCCCCTTGGAGGGCTCGGGCAGCCCCAGCATTTT. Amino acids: CASSPLGGLGQPQHF.

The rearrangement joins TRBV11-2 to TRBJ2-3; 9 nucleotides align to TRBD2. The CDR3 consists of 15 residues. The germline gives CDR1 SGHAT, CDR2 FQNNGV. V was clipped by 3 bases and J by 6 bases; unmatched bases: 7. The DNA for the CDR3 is TGTGCCAGCAGCTTTACCGCGGGAGGGCGGGATACGCAGTATTTT. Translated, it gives CASSFTAGGRDTQYF.

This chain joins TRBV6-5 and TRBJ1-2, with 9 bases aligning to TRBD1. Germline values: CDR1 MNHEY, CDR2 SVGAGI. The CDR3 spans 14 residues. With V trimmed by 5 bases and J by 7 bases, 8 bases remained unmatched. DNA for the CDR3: TGTGCCAGCAGTCCGGGACAGGGCCGAACTGGCTACACCTTC. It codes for CASSPGQGRTGYTF.

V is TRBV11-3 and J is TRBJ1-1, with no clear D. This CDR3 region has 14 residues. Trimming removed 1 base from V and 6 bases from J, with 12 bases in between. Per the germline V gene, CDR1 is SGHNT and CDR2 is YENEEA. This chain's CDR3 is CASSLAPQSAEAFF. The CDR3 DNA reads TGTGCCAGCAGCTTAGCCCCCCAATCCGCTGAAGCTTTCTTT.

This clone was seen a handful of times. CDR3 residues: CASSLREGHGETQYF. CDR3 nucleotides: TGTGCCAGCAGCCTGCGGGAGGGCCATGGAGAGACCCAGTACTTC. The chain links TRBV4-2 to TRBJ2-5, with 9 bases fitting TRBD2. There are 15 residues in the CDR3. V trimming: 4 bases; J trimming: 4 bases; junction bases outside the gene matches: 7. Germline CDR1 LGHNA, CDR2 YNFKEQ.

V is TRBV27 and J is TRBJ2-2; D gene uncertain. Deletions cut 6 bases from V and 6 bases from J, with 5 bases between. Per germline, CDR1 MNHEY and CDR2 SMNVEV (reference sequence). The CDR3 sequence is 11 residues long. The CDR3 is CASSWAGELFF. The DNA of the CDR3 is TGTGCCAGCAGCTGGGCCGGGGAGCTGTTTTTT.

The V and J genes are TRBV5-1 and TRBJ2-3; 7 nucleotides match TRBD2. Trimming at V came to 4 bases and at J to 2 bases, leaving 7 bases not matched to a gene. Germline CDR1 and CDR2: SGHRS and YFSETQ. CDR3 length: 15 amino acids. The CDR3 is CASSPMGGDTDTQYF. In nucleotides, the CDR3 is TGCGCCAGCAGCCCCATGGGGGGGGACACAGATACGCAGTATTTT.

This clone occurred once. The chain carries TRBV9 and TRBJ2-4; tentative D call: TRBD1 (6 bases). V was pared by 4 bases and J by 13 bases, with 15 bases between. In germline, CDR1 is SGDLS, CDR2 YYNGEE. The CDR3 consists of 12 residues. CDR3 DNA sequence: TGTGCCAGCAGCCCAACCGAGGGGGTACAGTACTTC. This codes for CASSPTEGVQYF.

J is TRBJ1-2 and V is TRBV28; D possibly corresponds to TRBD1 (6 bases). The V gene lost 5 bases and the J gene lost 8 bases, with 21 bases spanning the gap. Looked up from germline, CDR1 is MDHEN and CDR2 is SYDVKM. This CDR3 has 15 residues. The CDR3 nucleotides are TGTGCCAGCAGTAGTCCCACGGGGGCTGGGATCGGCTACACCTTC. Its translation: CASSSPTGAGIGYTF.

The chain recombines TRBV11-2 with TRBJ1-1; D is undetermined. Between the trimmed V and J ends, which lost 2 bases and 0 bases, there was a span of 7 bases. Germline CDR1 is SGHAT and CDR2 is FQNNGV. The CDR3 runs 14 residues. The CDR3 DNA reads TGTGCCAGCAGCTTAAGTCCGATGAACACTGAAGCTTTCTTT. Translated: CASSLSPMNTEAFF.

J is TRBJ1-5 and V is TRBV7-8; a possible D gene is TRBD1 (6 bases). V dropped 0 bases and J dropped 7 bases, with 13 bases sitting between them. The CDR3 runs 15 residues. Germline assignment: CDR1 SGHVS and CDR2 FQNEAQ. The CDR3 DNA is TGTGCCAGCAGCTTAGCGATTGGGGGCGGACAGCCCCAGCATTTT. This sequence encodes CASSLAIGGGQPQHF.

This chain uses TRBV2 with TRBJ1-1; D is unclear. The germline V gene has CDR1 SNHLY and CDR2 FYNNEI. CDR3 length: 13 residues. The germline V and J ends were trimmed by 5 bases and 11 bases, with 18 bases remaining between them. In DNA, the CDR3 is TGTGCCAGCAGTATCCGACGGAGGCCCGACGCTTTCTTT. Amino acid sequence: CASSIRRRPDAFF.

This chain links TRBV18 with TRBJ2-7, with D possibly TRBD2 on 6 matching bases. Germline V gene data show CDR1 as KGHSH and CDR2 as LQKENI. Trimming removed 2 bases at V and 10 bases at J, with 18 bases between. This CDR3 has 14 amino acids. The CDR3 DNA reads TGTGCCAGCTCACCAGTGGACGGGACTCGGGAACAGTACTTC. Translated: CASSPVDGTREQYF.

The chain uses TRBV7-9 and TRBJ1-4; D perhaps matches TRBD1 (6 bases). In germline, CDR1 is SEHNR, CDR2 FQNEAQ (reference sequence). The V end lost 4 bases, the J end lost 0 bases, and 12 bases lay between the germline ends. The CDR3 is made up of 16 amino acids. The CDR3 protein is CASSWTEDATNEKLFF. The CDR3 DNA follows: TGTGCCAGCAGCTGGACAGAGGATGCAACTAATGAAAAACTGTTTTTT.

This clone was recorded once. CDR3 region: CASSEGQGATGYTF. The CDR3 region has the DNA TGTGCCAGCAGTGAAGGACAGGGGGCGACTGGCTACACCTTC. V gene TRBV6-4 combines with J gene TRBJ1-2, with 11 bases lining up with TRBD1. Germline V CDR1 and CDR2: MRHNA, SNTAGT. The CDR3 has 14 residues. V dropped 3 bases and J dropped 7; count of bases not matched to a gene: 4.

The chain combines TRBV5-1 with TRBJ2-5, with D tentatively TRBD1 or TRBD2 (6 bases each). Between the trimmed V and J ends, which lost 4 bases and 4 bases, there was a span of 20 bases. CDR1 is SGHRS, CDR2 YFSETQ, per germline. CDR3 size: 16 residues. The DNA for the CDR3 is TGCGCCAGCAGCCTTCCTAAGGGGGACGGGGGAGAGACCCAGTACTTC. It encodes CASSLPKGDGGETQYF.

The CDR3 loop is CASSRGPEGNTIYF. The CDR3 region has the DNA TGTGCCAGCTCCAGGGGCCCCGAGGGAAACACCATATATTTT. The chain employs TRBV6-5 and TRBJ1-3, with D maybe TRBD1 (6 bases). The V gene lost 8 bases and the J gene lost 4 bases, with 15 bases spanning the gap. Germline V gene data show CDR1 as MNHEY and CDR2 as SVGAGI. The CDR3 sequence is 14 residues long.

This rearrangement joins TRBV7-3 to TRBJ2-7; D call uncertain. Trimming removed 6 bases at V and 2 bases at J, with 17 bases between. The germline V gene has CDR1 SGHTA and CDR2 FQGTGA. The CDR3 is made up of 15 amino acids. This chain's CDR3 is CASSLDGQITYEQYF. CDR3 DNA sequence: TGTGCCAGCAGTTTAGATGGGCAAATAACCTACGAGCAGTACTTC.